The 19 T cell receptor beta chains listed next were all sequenced from one sample in a study of shared clonotypes between healthy human individuals. The repertoire was sequenced with immunoSEQ multiplex PCR; TCRdb's copy has only in-frame clones and lacks some. The sample includes about 1 million clones, 75% to 80% of them seen just once. The sequencing input was memory CD4+ T cells from PBMCs. Sample subset: CD45RA-negative fraction. The receptor set was obtained from a man between 18 and 35 years old in good health. Some clones in this sample may be carry-over from other donors' samples.

Notes on this clone: Other DNA sequences in the sample encode the same CDR3. V is TRBV29-1 and J is TRBJ2-5; 8 bases map to TRBD2. The CDR3 is 12 amino acids. The V gene end was trimmed by 4 bases and the J gene end by 5 bases; junction bases not matched to a gene: 3. Germline CDR1 reads SQVTM; CDR2 reads ANQGSEA. The CDR3 region is CSVGRGGETQYF. The CDR3 region has the DNA TGCAGCGTTGGCCGGGGGGGTGAGACCCAGTACTTC.

V gene TRBV6-1 combines with J gene TRBJ1-4; TRBD1 agrees at 7 bases. Germline assignment: CDR1 MNHNS and CDR2 SASEGT. The ends lost 7 bases at V and 7 bases at J; junction bases unmatched: 12. The CDR3 length is 15 residues. This CDR3 reads CASITQGGLSEKLFF. The CDR3 nucleotides are TGTGCCAGCATTACCCAGGGGGGTCTGTCTGAAAAACTGTTTTTT.

V is TRBV7-2 and J is TRBJ2-1; D perhaps matches TRBD2 (7 bases). V was pared by 1 base and J by 1 base, with 14 bases between. Per the germline V gene, CDR1 is SGHTA and CDR2 is FQGNSA. There are 17 residues in the CDR3. CDR3 amino acids: CASSLGEGEVSYNEQFF. The CDR3 region has the DNA TGTGCCAGCAGCTTAGGGGAGGGGGAGGTATCCTACAATGAGCAGTTCTTC.

Regarding this clone: Distinct nucleotide sequences in the sample also encode this CDR3. The chain joins TRBV6-5 to TRBJ2-7; D is tentatively TRBD1 or TRBD2 (5 bases each). This CDR3 region has 14 residues. V gave up 6 bases and J gave up 3 bases, with 15 bases separating them. From germline, CDR1 is MNHEY and CDR2 SVGAGI. The CDR3 loop is CASSTGQGVYEQYF. The CDR3 DNA follows: TGTGCCAGCAGCACGGGGCAGGGTGTCTACGAGCAGTACTTC.

This clone was recorded a few times. The CDR3 bases are TGTGCCAGCAGCCCAAGGCCCGGGACTAGCGGTAACAATGAGCAGTTCTTC. Translation: CASSPRPGTSGNNEQFF. This rearrangement joins TRBV11-2 to TRBJ2-1; 11 positions match TRBD2. This CDR3 comprises 17 residues. With V trimmed by 5 bases and J by 5 bases, 11 bases remained unmatched. The germline V gene encodes CDR1 SGHAT and CDR2 FQNNGV.

The CDR3 is CASSSPGRGHYNEQFF. The CDR3 DNA is TGTGCCAGCAGTTCCCCAGGTCGCGGACACTACAATGAGCAGTTCTTC. V usage is TRBV28 and J usage is TRBJ2-1; the D gene is possibly TRBD1 (5 bases). The V end was cut by 4 bases, the J end by 3 bases, with 16 bases between. The length of the CDR3 is 16 residues. In germline, CDR1 is MDHEN, CDR2 SYDVKM. Combining the CDR3 with reference TRBV28 and TRBJ2-1 gives the whole variable domain DVKVTQSSRYLVKRTGEKVFLECVQDMDHENMFWYRQDPGLGLRLIYFSYDVKMKEKGDIPEGYSVSREKKERFSLILESASTNQTSMYLCASSSPGRGHYNEQFFGPGTRLTVL.

The V call is TRBV5-1, the J call TRBJ2-7; weak D call: TRBD1 (6 bases). V dropped 4 bases and J dropped 1 base, with 18 bases sitting between them. CDR3 length: 16 residues. The germline gives CDR1 SGHRS, CDR2 YFSETQ. The CDR3 DNA reads TGCGCCAGCAGCCCACAAAGTGGGGGCGCGTCCTACGAGCAGTACTTC. It specifies CASSPQSGGASYEQYF.

J is TRBJ2-1 and V is TRBV7-3; 9 bases line up with TRBD2. The CDR3 runs 18 residues. With V trimmed by 0 bases and J by 6 bases, 12 bases remained unmatched. Germline assignment: CDR1 SGHTA and CDR2 FQGTGA. The CDR3 region has the DNA TGTGCCAGCAGCTTAACCGGTCCCCCTAGCGGGATTGGCAATGAGCAGTTCTTC. Its protein product is CASSLTGPPSGIGNEQFF.

Only a few counts were recorded for this clone. This rearrangement joins TRBV11-2 to TRBJ1-3, with D maybe TRBD1 (5 bases). The length of the CDR3 is 15 residues. Germline CDR1 reads SGHAT; CDR2 reads FQNNGV. V lost 6 bases to trimming and J lost 4 bases, with 16 bases between them. The CDR3 reads CASRNSRGRGNTIYF. DNA of the CDR3: TGTGCCAGCAGAAATAGCCGGGGCAGGGGAAACACCATATATTTT.

The chain recombines TRBV4-2 with TRBJ2-3, with TRBD2 matching 7 bases. Germline values: CDR1 LGHNA, CDR2 YNFKEQ. The CDR3 runs 15 residues. V gave up 4 bases and J gave up 0 bases; unmatched junction bases: 4. DNA of the CDR3: TGTGCCAGCAGCCGTGGGGGGGGGAGCACAGATACGCAGTATTTT. The encoded protein is CASSRGGGSTDTQYF.

The chain carries TRBV5-4 and TRBJ2-5; D gene ambiguous. The CDR3 totals 12 residues. CDR1 and CDR2 from the germline V gene are SGHNT and YYREEE (reference sequence). V shed 4 bases and J shed 0 bases, with 4 bases lying between them. The CDR3 sequence: CASSPYQETQYF. The CDR3 DNA reads TGTGCCAGCAGCCCGTACCAAGAGACCCAGTACTTC.

CDR3 nucleotide sequence: TGTGCCAGCAGTTTCGTGGGGCGGTTCACGGAGCAGTACTTC. Translation: CASSFVGRFTEQYF. The chain carries TRBV27 and TRBJ2-7; perhaps TRBD1 as D (5 bases). V shed 3 bases and J shed 7 bases, with 16 bases lying between them. CDR1 MNHEY and CDR2 SMNVEV come from the germline V gene (reference sequence). CDR3 size: 14 residues.

The V call is TRBV5-1, the J call TRBJ2-6; D is possibly TRBD1 (5 bases). The CDR3 is 16 amino acids. Trimming took off 4 bases at V and 0 bases at J, with 11 bases between the two ends. Per the germline V gene, CDR1 is SGHRS and CDR2 is YFSETQ. The CDR3 DNA reads TGCGCCAGCAGCCCGATAAGGGGCTCTGGGGCCAACGTCCTGACTTTC. Amino acids: CASSPIRGSGANVLTF. Variable domain in full (rest from reference TRBV5-1 and TRBJ2-6): KAGVTQTPRYLIKTRGQQVTLSCSPISGHRSVSWYQQTPGQGLQFLFEYFSETQRNKGNFPGRFSGRQFSNSRSEMNVSTLELGDSALYLCASSPIRGSGANVLTFGAGSRLTVL.

About this clone itself: A read error may explain this, as a much larger clone is one base away. Additional DNA sequences in this sample encode the identical CDR3. The chain carries TRBV7-2 and TRBJ2-5; no firm D call. V dropped 0 bases and J dropped 4 bases, with 3 bases sitting between them. Per germline, CDR1 SGHTA and CDR2 FQGNSA. The CDR3 loop spans 12 amino acids. The CDR3 here is CASSLARETQYF. The CDR3 coding sequence is TGTGCCAGCAGCTTAGCGCGAGAGACCCAGTACTTC.

The rearrangement links TRBV11-3 to TRBJ2-2, with D hard to call. The CDR3 length is 13 residues. V was shortened by 3 bases and J by 6 bases, with 8 bases between the two germline ends. Germline CDR1 SGHNT, CDR2 YENEEA. The CDR3 reads CASSFGGSGELFF. The CDR3 DNA follows: TGTGCCAGCAGCTTTGGTGGATCCGGGGAGCTGTTTTTT. Drawing the rest from reference TRBV11-3 and TRBJ2-2, the complete variable domain is EAGVVQSPRYKIIEKKQPVAFWCNPISGHNTLYWYLQNLGQGPELLIRYENEEAVDDSQLPKDRFSAERLKGVDSTLKIQPAELGDSAVYLCASSFGGSGELFFGEGSRLTVL.

Comment on this clone: Possible read error: a much larger clone is one base away. This chain links TRBV7-8 with TRBJ1-5; D is ambiguous. Between the trimmed V and J ends, which lost 5 bases and 4 bases, there was a span of 6 bases. CDR1 is SGHVS, CDR2 FQNEAQ, per germline. The CDR3 is 12 amino acids. The CDR3 is CASSHTNQPQHF. DNA of the CDR3: TGTGCCAGCAGCCATACTAATCAGCCCCAGCATTTT.

This clone appeared a single time. V is TRBV7-8 and J is TRBJ2-1; 9 nucleotides line up with TRBD2. After removal of 5 bases from V and 7 bases from J, the junction contained 12 bases not matched to a gene. CDR1 is SGHVS and CDR2 is FQNEAQ in the germline V gene. This CDR3 has 16 residues. CDR3 protein: CASSPSLREGRNEQFF. CDR3 DNA: TGTGCCAGCAGCCCGTCTCTGCGGGAGGGCCGAAATGAGCAGTTCTTC. The full variable domain, its missing parts supplied by reference TRBV7-8 and TRBJ2-1, is GAGVSQSPRYKVAKRGQDVALRCDPISGHVSLFWYQQALGQGPEFLTYFQNEAQLDKSGLPSDRFFAERPEGSVSTLKIQRTQQEDSAVYLCASSPSLREGRNEQFFGPGTRLTVL.

The chain links TRBV7-9 to TRBJ2-3; D remains ambiguous. The ends were cut back, 3 bases at V and 5 bases at J, with 12 bases in the middle. The CDR3 loop spans 14 amino acids. The germline CDR1 and CDR2 sequences are SEHNR and FQNEAQ (reference sequence). The DNA for the CDR3 is TGTGCCAGCAGCTTTAACTCCGGAAGAGATACGCAGTATTTT. As protein: CASSFNSGRDTQYF. The complete variable domain, with remaining parts taken from reference TRBV7-9 and TRBJ2-3, reads DTGVSQNPRHKITKRGQNVTFRCDPISEHNRLYWYRQTLGQGPEFLTYFQNEAQLEKSRLLSDRFSAERPKGSFSTLEIQRTEQGDSAMYLCASSFNSGRDTQYFGPGTRLTVL.

The CDR3 DNA reads TGTGCCATCAGTGAGAGGACTAGCGGGAGTCTTTACGAGCAGTACTTC. As protein: CAISERTSGSLYEQYF. The V call is TRBV10-3, the J call TRBJ2-7; TRBD2 matches at 13 bases. Germline-derived CDR1 and CDR2 are ENHRY and SYGVKD. The length of the CDR3 is 16 residues. V shed 2 bases, J shed 4 bases, and the junction held 5 bases outside the gene matches.